These T cell receptor beta chains were read from a single sample in a study of blood T cells in healthy people across ages. MiXCR was run by TCRdb on the 5' RACE reads, yielding one entry per CDR3 protein. In the table there are 700,000 to 850,000 distinct CDR3 sequences, roughly 35% of which are singletons. Input material: blood. The origin of the receptors is a man younger than 35 in good health. CDR3s include the opening cysteine and the closing phenylalanine or tryptophan. Each record gives: clone size, V gene, D gene, J gene, CDR3 DNA, CDR3 protein. The D gene is left open where the match is weak. Clone size, where shown, is once, few, many, or a class for clones that have expanded.

few	TRBV7-3	.	TRBJ2-1	TGTGCCAGCAGCTTAACGGTCGGTATAGCGTCCAATGAGCAGTTCTTC	CASSLTVGIASNEQFF
.	TRBV6-2/TRBV6-3	.	TRBJ2-5	TGTGCCAGCAGTTACACTGGGCTGCAAGAGACCCAGTACTTC	CASSYTGLQETQYF
.	TRBV4-1	.	TRBJ1-2	TGCGCCAGCAGCCAAGATTCGGGCGGGTGGTATGGCTACACCTTC	CASSQDSGGWYGYTF
few	TRBV9	.	TRBJ1-1	TGTGCCAGCAGCCCAACTGTGACGGAACACACTGAAGCTTTCTTT	CASSPTVTEHTEAFF
few	TRBV18	.	TRBJ2-2	TGTGCCAGCACCACATCAGGGGACGGGGAGCTGTTTTTT	CASTTSGDGELFF
many	TRBV12-3/TRBV12-4	.	TRBJ2-3	TGTGCCAGCAGTTTACGTCGGAAGGGCCTCACAGATACGCAGTATTTT	CASSLRRKGLTDTQYF
.	TRBV12-3/TRBV12-4	.	TRBJ2-3	TGTGCCAGCAGTTTAGCGCTGGCGCCTTATACGCAGTATTTT	CASSLALAPYTQYF
.	TRBV4-1	.	TRBJ1-4	TGCGCCAGCAGCCACATCGGGCCCTCGGGAGAAAAACTGTTTTTT	CASSHIGPSGEKLFF
once	TRBV20-1	.	TRBJ1-2	TGCAGTGCTAGTCCCAGGTCATATGGCTACACCTTC	CSASPRSYGYTF
.	TRBV20-1	.	TRBJ1-2	TGCAGTGCTACCGTGGCGCGAGGCTACACCTTC	CSATVARGYTF
few	TRBV5-1	TRBD2	TRBJ2-7	TGCGCCAGCAGCCCAACACTAGCGGGGGGGTACAATGAGCAGTACTTC	CASSPTLAGGYNEQYF
many	TRBV20-1	.	TRBJ2-7	TGCAGTGCTAGACCGGCTAGCCACGAGCAGTACTTC	CSARPASHEQYF
.	TRBV10-3	TRBD1	TRBJ2-7	TGTGCCCTCAGTGGACAGGGGACCCACGAGCAGTACTTC	CALSGQGTHEQYF
.	TRBV5-5	TRBD1	TRBJ1-1	TGTGCCAGCAGAAGTACCCAGGGGGCAGGCACTGAAGCTTTCTTT	CASRSTQGAGTEAFF
.	TRBV7-2	.	TRBJ2-3	TGTGCCAGCAGCTTAGAGGGACTCACGCCGACAGATACGCAGTATTTT	CASSLEGLTPTDTQYF
.	TRBV20-1	TRBD1	TRBJ2-7	TGCAGTGCTAGCCCGACAGGGACCTCCTACGAGCAGTACTTC	CSASPTGTSYEQYF
.	TRBV12-3/TRBV12-4	TRBD1	TRBJ2-2	TGTGCCAGCACCGCGACAGGGGTCGGGGAGCTGTTTTTT	CASTATGVGELFF
few	TRBV29-1	.	TRBJ2-3	TGCAGCGTTGAAGGGGTGGACAGAGCCCCACACACAGATACGCAGTATTTT	CSVEGVDRAPHTDTQYF
.	TRBV4-3	.	TRBJ1-5	TGCGCCAGCAGCCAAGAAAGCGGCGGGGAATGGGGCAGCAATCAGCCCCAGCATTTT	CASSQESGGEWGSNQPQHF
.	TRBV7-9	.	TRBJ2-1	TGTGCCAGCAGCTTAGCTCTGGAGACCCAGTTCTTC	CASSLALETQFF
many	TRBV9	TRBD2	TRBJ2-7	TGTGCCAGCAGCGCCGGGACTACCTACGAGCAGTACTTC	CASSAGTTYEQYF
many	TRBV5-1	.	TRBJ2-7	TGCGCCAGCAGCTTGGCCGGGGCGGGGACTCTCTACGAGCAGTACTTC	CASSLAGAGTLYEQYF
few	TRBV3-1	.	TRBJ1-2	TGTGCCAGCAGCCAAGCCCAGAGGACCGGCAGCTATGGCTACACCTTC	CASSQAQRTGSYGYTF
.	TRBV4-3	.	TRBJ2-1	TGCGCCAGCAGCCAAGAGACCATAAGTGAGCAGTTCTTC	CASSQETISEQFF
few	TRBV25-1	.	TRBJ1-1	TGTGCCAGCACCACAAATGTGAACACTGAAGCTTTCTTT	CASTTNVNTEAFF
many	TRBV7-2	.	TRBJ2-3	TGTGCCAGCAGCCCCATCTTGGTGCTCACAGATACGCAGTATTTT	CASSPILVLTDTQYF
.	TRBV20-1	.	TRBJ1-1	TGCAGTGCCTCACCAGGGACCAATTTGAACACTGAAGCTTTCTTT	CSASPGTNLNTEAFF
few	TRBV5-5	.	TRBJ1-1	TGTGCCAGCAGCTCACAGACGGTGAACACTGAAGCTTTCTTT	CASSSQTVNTEAFF
.	TRBV20-1	.	TRBJ2-3	TGCAGTGCTAGCCGGCTAGCACGAGCAGATACGCAGTATTTT	CSASRLARADTQYF
.	TRBV2	.	TRBJ2-3	TGTGCCAGCAGCGCGACAGACAGAGTTAGCACAGATACGCAGTATTTT	CASSATDRVSTDTQYF
many	TRBV29-1	.	TRBJ1-2	TGCAGCGTTGAAGATCTTGCAGGCAACTATGGCTACACCTTC	CSVEDLAGNYGYTF
.	TRBV6-2/TRBV6-3	TRBD2	TRBJ2-7	TGTGCCAGCACCCTGAGCGGGGGGGGCTACAATGAGCAGTACTTC	CASTLSGGGYNEQYF
.	TRBV18	.	TRBJ2-7	TGTGCCAGCTCACCGAGGGCCGGAACAGACGAGCAGTACTTC	CASSPRAGTDEQYF
.	TRBV5-1	.	TRBJ1-4	TGCGCCAGCAGCGCGTGGGGGGCAACTAATGAAAGACTGTTTTTT	CASSAWGATNERLFF
.	TRBV12-3/TRBV12-4	.	TRBJ1-4	TGTGCCAGCAGCTCATCGGGCCCGGAAAAACTGTTTTTT	CASSSSGPEKLFF
.	TRBV6-5	.	TRBJ2-3	TGTGCCAGCAGTCCGCGACAGGGAGGGCACAGATACGCGTATTTT	CASSPRQGGHRYAYF
few	TRBV29-1	.	TRBJ1-1	TGCAGCGCTGCCAGGGAGGCCATGAACACTGAAGCTTTCTTT	CSAAREAMNTEAFF
.	TRBV7-9	TRBD1	TRBJ2-1	TGTGCCAGCAGCTTAAAGGGACAGGGGGTGGAGCAGTTCTTC	CASSLKGQGVEQFF
.	TRBV5-1	.	TRBJ2-7	TGCGCCAGCAGCCCGTTAGCTCACTCCTACGAGCAGTACTTC	CASSPLAHSYEQYF
many	TRBV4-2	.	TRBJ2-4	TGTGCCAGCAGCCAAGAGATCGTCCCAGGAATCCTCTTAGCCAAAAACATTCAGTACTTC	CASSQEIVPGILLAKNIQYF